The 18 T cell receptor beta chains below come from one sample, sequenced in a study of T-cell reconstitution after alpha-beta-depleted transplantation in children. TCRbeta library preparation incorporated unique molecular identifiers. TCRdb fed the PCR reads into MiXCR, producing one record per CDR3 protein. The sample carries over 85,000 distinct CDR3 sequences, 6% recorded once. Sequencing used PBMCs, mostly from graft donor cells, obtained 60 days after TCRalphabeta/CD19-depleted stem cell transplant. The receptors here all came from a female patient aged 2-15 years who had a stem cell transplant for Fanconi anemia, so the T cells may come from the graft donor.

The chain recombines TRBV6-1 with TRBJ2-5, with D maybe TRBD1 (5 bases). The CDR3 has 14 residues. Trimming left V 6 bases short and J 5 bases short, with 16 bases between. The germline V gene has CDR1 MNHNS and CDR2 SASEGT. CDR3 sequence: CASSRVGVTETQYF. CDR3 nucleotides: TGTGCCAGCAGCAGGGTTGGGGTGACGGAGACCCAGTACTTC.

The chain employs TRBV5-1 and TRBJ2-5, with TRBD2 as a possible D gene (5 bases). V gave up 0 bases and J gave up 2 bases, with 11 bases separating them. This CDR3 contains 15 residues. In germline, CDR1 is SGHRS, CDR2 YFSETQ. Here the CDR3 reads CASSLVGSGQETQYF. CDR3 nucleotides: TGCGCCAGCAGCTTGGTAGGGAGTGGACAAGAGACCCAGTACTTC.

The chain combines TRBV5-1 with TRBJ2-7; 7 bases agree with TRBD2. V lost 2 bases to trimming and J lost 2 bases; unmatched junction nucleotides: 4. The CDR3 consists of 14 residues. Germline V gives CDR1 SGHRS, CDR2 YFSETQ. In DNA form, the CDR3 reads TGCGCCAGCAGCTTCCGGGGGGTACCCTACGAGCAGTACTTC. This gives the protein CASSFRGVPYEQYF.

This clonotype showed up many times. The CDR3 here is CASSQPSGRQFF. CDR3 nucleotide sequence: TGCGCCAGCAGCCAACCTAGCGGGAGACAGTTCTTC. The chain recombines TRBV4-1 with TRBJ2-1; 10 bases line up with TRBD2. CDR1 MGHRA and CDR2 YSYEKL come from the germline V gene. The ends lost 2 bases at V and 13 bases at J; junction bases unmatched: 2. CDR3 length: 12 amino acids.

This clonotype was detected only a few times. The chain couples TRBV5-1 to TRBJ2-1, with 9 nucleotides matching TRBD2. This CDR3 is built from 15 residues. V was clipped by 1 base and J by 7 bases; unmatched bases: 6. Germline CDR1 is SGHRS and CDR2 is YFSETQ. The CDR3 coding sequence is TGCGCCAGCAGCTTGCGGGCGGGAGGGCCAAATGAGCAGTTCTTC. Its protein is CASSLRAGGPNEQFF.

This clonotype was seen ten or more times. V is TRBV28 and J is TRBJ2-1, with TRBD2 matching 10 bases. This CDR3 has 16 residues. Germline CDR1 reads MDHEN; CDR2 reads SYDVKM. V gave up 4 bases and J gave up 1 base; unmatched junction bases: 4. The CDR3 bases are TGTGCCAGCAGTTCCCTAGCGGGGGCATCCTACAATGAGCAGTTCTTC. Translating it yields CASSSLAGASYNEQFF.

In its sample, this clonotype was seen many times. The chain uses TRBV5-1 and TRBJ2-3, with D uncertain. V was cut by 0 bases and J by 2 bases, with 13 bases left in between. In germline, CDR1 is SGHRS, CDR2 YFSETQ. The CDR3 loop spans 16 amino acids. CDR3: CASSLGSTTFTDTQYF. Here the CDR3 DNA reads TGCGCCAGCAGCTTGGGGTCCACCACCTTCACAGATACGCAGTATTTT.

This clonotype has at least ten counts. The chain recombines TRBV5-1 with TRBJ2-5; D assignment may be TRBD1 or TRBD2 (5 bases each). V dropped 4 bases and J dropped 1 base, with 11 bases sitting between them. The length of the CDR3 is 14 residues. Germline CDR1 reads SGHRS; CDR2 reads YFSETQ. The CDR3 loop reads CASSLGTTQETQYF. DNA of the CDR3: TGCGCCAGCAGCCTAGGGACGACCCAAGAGACCCAGTACTTC.

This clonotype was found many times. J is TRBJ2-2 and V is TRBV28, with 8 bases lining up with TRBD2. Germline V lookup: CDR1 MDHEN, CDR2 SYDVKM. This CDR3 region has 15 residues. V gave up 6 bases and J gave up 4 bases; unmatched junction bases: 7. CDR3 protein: CASRHLAGGTGELFF. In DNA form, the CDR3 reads TGTGCCAGCAGACACCTAGCGGGTGGCACCGGGGAGCTGTTTTTT.

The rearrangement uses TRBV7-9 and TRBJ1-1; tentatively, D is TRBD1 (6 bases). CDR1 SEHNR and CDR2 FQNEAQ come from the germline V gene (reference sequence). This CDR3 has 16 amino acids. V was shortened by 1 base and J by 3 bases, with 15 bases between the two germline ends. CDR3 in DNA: TGTGCCAGCAGCTTAGGGGACAACAGGGCAGACACTGAAGCTTTCTTT. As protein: CASSLGDNRADTEAFF.

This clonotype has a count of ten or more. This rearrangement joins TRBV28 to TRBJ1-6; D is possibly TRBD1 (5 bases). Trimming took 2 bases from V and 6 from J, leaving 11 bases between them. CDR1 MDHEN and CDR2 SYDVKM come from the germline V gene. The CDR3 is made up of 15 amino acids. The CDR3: CASSLAGIGNSPLHF. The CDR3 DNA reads TGTGCCAGCAGTTTAGCAGGGATCGGTAATTCACCCCTCCACTTT.

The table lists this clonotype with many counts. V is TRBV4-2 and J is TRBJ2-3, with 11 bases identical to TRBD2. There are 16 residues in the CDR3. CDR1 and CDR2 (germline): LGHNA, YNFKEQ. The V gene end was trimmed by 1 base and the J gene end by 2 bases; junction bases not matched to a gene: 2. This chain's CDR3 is CASSQAGLAVTDTQYF. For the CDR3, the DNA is TGTGCCAGCAGCCAAGCGGGACTAGCGGTCACAGATACGCAGTATTTT.

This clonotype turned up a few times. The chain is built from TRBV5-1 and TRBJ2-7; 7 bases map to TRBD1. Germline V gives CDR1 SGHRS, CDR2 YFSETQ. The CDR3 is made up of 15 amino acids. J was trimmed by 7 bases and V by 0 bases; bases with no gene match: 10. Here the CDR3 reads CASSLVGTASTEQYF. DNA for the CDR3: TGCGCCAGCAGCTTGGTCGGGACAGCATCTACGGAGCAGTACTTC.

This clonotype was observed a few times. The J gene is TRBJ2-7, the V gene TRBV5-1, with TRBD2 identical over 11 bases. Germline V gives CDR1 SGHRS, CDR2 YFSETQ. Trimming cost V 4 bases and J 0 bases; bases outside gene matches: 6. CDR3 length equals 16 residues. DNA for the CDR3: TGCGCCAGCAGCCCGGGGACTAGCGGTCCCTCCTACGAGCAGTACTTC. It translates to CASSPGTSGPSYEQYF.

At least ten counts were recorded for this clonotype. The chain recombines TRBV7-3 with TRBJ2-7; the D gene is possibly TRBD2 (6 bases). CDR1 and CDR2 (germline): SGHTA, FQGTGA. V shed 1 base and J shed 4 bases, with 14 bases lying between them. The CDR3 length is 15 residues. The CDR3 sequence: CASSLKMGLVYEQYF. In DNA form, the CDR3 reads TGTGCCAGCAGCTTAAAGATGGGACTTGTTTACGAGCAGTACTTC.

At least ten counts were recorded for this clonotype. The CDR3 spells CASSPGPGANVLTF. The CDR3 coding sequence is TGTGCCAGCAGTCCGGGGCCTGGGGCCAACGTCCTGACTTTC. V is TRBV12-3 or TRBV12-4 and J is TRBJ2-6; D might be TRBD1 or TRBD2, each matching 5 bases. The V end lost 5 bases, the J end lost 2 bases, and 7 bases lay between the germline ends. CDR3 length equals 14 residues.

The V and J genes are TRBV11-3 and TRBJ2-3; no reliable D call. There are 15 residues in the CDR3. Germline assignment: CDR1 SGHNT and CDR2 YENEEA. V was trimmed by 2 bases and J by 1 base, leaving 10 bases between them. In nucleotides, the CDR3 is TGTGCCAGCAGCTTAACTTCAACGGGCACAGATACGCAGTATTTT. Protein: CASSLTSTGTDTQYF.

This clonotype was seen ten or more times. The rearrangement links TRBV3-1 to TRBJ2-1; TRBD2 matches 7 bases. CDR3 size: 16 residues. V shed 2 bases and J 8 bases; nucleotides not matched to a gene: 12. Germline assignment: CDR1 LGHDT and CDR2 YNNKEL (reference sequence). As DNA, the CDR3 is TGTGCCAGCAGCCAACTCCGAGTTTCGGGGGGAGATGAGCAGTTCTTC. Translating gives CASSQLRVSGGDEQFF.